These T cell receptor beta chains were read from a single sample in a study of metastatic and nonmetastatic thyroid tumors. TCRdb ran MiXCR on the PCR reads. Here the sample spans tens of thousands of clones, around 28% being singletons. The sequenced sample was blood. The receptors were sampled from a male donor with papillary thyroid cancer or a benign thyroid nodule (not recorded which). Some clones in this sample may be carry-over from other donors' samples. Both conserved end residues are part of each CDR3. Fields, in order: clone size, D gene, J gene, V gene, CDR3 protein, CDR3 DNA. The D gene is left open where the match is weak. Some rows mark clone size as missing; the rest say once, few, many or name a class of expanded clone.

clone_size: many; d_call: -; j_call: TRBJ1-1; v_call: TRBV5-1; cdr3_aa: CASSGGEAASWAFF; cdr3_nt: TGCGCCAGCAGCGGCGGGGAGGCCGCCTCATGGGCTTTCTTT
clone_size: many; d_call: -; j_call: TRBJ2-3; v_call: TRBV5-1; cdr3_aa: CASSLGPAPTQYF; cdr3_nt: TGCGCCAGCAGCTTGGGTCCGGCACCCACGCAGTATTTT
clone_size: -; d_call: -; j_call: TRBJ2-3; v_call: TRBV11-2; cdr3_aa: CASSLWSSSTDTQYF; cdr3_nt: TGTGCCAGCAGCTTATGGTCTAGCAGCACAGATACGCAGTATTTT
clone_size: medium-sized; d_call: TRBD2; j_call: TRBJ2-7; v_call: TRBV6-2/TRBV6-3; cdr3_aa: CASSFGDGLAAYEQYF; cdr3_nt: TGTGCCAGCAGTTTTGGCGACGGGCTAGCGGCCTACGAGCAGTACTTC
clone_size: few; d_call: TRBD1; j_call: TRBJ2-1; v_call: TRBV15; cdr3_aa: CATSRDWGQGLDEQFF; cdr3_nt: TGTGCCACCAGCAGAGATTGGGGACAGGGTTTGGATGAGCAGTTCTTC
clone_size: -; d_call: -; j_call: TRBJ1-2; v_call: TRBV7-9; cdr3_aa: CGSSVEDPGYTF; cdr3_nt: TGTGGCAGCAGCGTGGAGGATCCTGGCTACACCTTC
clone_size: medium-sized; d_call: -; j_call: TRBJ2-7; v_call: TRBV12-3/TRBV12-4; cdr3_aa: CASSLLGSTYEQYF; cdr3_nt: TGTGCCAGCAGTTTGCTTGGCTCTACCTACGAGCAGTACTTC
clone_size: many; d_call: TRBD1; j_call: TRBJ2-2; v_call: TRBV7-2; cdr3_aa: CASSSQGVDTGELFF; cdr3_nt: TGTGCCAGCAGCTCACAGGGGGTGGATACCGGGGAGCTGTTTTTT
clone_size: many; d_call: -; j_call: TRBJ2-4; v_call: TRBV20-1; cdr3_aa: CSARVASAEAKNIQYF; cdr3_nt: TGCAGTGCTAGAGTTGCAAGCGCGGAGGCCAAAAACATTCAGTACTTC
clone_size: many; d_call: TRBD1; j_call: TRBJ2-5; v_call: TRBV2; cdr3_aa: CASSHIGQEGWQETQYF; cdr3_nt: TGTGCCAGCAGTCATATAGGACAGGAAGGGTGGCAAGAGACCCAGTACTTC
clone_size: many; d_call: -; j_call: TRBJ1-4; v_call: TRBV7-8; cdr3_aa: CASSRDSSRGEKLFF; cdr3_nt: TGTGCCAGCAGCCGAGACTCCTCCCGGGGTGAAAAACTGTTTTTT
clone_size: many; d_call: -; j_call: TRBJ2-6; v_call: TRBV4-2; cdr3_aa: CASSQDSGSSGANVLTF; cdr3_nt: TGTGCCAGCAGCCAGGATAGCGGTAGCTCTGGGGCCAACGTCCTGACTTTC
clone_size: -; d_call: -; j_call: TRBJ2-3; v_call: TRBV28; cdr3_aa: CASSPLLTRTDTQYF; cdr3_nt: TGTGCCAGCAGCCCCCTTTTAACACGCACAGATACGCAGTATTTT
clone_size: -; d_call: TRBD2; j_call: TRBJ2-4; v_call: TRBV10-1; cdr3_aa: CASRREGTLAKKIQYF; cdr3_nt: TGCGCCAGCAGGAGGGAGGGTACCCTTGCCAAAAAGATTCAGTACTTC
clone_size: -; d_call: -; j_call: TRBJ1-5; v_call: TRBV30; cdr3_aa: CAWSFLGYNQPQHF; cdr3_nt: TGTGCCTGGAGTTTCTTGGGATACAATCAGCCCCAGCATTTT
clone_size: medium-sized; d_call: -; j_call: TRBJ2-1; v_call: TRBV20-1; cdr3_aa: CSAVAVRYNEQFF; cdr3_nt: TGCAGTGCGGTAGCGGTGCGCTACAATGAGCAGTTCTTC
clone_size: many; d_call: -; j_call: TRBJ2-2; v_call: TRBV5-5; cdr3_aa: CASSLSGSNTGELFF; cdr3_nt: TGTGCCAGCAGCTTGTCCGGGTCGAACACCGGGGAGCTGTTTTTT
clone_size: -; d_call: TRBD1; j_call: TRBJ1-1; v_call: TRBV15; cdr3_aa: CATSRTGQGKSEAFF; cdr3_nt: TGTGCCACCAGCAGAACCGGACAGGGGAAAAGTGAAGCTTTCTTT
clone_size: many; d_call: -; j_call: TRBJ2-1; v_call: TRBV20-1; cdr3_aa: CSGRNYNEQFF; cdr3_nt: TGCAGTGGACGTAATTACAATGAGCAGTTCTTC
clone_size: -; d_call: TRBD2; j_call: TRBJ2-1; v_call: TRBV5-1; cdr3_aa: CASSFLLGGANEQFF; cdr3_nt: TGCGCCAGCAGCTTCCTTCTCGGGGGGGCAAATGAGCAGTTCTTC
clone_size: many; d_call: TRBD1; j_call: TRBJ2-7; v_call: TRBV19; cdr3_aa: CASSTGTGGLISYEQYF; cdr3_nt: TGTGCCAGTAGTACCGGGACAGGGGGCCTCATATCCTACGAGCAGTACTTC
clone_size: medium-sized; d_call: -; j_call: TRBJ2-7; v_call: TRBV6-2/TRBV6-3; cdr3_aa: CASAGPGSGSYEQYF; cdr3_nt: TGTGCCAGCGCGGGACCGGGGTCCGGCTCCTACGAGCAGTACTTC
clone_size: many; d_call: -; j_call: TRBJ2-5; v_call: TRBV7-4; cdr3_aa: CASSLKETQYF; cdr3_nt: TGTGCCAGCAGCTTAAAGGAGACCCAGTACTTC
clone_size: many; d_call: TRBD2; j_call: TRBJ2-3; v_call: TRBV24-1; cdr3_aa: CATRGGLDDRTDTQYF; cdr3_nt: TGTGCCACCAGGGGGGGACTAGATGATCGCACAGATACGCAGTATTTT
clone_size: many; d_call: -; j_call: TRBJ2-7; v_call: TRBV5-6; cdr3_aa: CASSLMGTTTYEQYF; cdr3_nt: TGTGCCAGCAGCTTGATGGGGACAACTACCTACGAGCAGTACTTC
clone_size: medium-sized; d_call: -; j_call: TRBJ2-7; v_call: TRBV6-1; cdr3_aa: CASTDAGQRPYEQYF; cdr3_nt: TGTGCCAGCACTGACGCGGGACAGCGCCCCTACGAGCAGTACTTC
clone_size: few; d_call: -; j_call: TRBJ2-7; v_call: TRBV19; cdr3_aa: CASSPKQGLGDEQYF; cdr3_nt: TGTGCCAGTAGTCCTAAACAGGGTCTTGGGGACGAGCAGTACTTC
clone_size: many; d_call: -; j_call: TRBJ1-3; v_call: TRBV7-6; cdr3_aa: CASSLSGPGNTIYF; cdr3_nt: TGTGCCAGCAGCTTATCAGGGCCGGGAAACACCATATATTTT
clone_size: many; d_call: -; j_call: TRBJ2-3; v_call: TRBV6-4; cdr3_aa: CASSGGAQETQYF; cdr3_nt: TGTGCCAGCAGTGGTGGGGCTCAGGAGACGCAGTATTTT
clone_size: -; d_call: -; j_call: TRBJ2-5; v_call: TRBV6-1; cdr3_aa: CSSSTVLEGGETQYF; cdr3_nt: TGTTCCAGCAGTACGGTACTAGAGGGCGGGGAGACCCAGTACTTC
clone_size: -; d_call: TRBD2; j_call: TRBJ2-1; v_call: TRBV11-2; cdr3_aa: CASSGGLAGGNEQFF; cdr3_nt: TGTGCCAGCAGCGGCGGACTAGCGGGAGGGAATGAGCAGTTCTTC
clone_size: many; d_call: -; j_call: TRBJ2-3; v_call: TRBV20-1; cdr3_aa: CSARDWASPDTQYF; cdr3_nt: TGCAGTGCTAGAGATTGGGCTAGTCCAGATACGCAGTATTTT
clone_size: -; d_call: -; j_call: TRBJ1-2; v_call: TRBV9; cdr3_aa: CASSVVGGPPTF; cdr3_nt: TGTGCCAGCAGCGTAGTTGGGGGTCCTCCTACCTTC
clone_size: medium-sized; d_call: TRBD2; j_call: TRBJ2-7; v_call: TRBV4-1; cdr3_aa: CASSQDPGAGPYEQYF; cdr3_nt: TGCGCCAGCAGCCAAGATCCGGGAGCGGGGCCATACGAGCAGTACTTC
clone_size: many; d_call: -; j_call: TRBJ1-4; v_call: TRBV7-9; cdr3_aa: CASSPGVPGEKLFF; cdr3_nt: TGTGCCAGCAGCCCGGGGGTCCCTGGCGAAAAACTGTTTTTT
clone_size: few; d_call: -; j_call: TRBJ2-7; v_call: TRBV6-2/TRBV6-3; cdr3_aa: CASSYSPGIYEQYF; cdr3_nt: TGTGCCAGCAGTTACTCTCCGGGGATCTACGAGCAGTACTTC
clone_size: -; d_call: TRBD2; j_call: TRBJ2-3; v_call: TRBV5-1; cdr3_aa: CASSLSGGAPDTQYF; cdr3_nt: TGCGCCAGCAGCTTAAGCGGGGGGGCCCCAGATACGCAGTATTTT
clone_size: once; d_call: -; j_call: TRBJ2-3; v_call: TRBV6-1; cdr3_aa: CASSDGVYTQYF; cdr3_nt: TGTGCCAGCAGTGACGGGGTGTATACGCAGTATTTT
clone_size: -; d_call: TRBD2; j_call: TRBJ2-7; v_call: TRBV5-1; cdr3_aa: CASSLTAGGAYEQYF; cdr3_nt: TGCGCCAGCAGCTTGACAGCGGGGGGGGCGTACGAGCAGTACTTC
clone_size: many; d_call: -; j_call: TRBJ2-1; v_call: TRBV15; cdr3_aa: CATSRLSDSGPFNEQFF; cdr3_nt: TGTGCCACCAGCAGACTCAGCGACAGCGGTCCCTTCAATGAGCAGTTCTTC
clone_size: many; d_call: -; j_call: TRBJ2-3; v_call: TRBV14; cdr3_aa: CASSLIYTDTQYF; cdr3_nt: TGTGCCAGCAGCCTTATATACACAGATACGCAGTATTTT
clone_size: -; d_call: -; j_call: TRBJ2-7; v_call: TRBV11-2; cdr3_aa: CASSLDRSSYEQYF; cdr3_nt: TGTGCCAGCAGCTTAGATAGGAGCTCCTACGAGCAGTACTTC
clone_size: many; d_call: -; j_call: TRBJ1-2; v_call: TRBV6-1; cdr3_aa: CASRDLFGYTF; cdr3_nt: TGTGCCAGCAGGGACCTGTTTGGCTACACCTTC
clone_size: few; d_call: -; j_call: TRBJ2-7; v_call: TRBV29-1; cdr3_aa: CSAGGLSYEQYF; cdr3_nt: TGCAGCGCTGGGGGACTTTCCTACGAGCAGTACTTC
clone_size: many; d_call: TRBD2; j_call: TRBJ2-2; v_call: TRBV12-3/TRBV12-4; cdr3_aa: CASRLGDYAGGELFF; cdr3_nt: TGTGCCAGCAGATTGGGGGACTACGCGGGGGGGGAGCTGTTTTTT
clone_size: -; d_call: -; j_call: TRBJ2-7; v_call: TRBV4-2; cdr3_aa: CASSPSSTRGWVHEQYF; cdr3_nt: TGTGCCAGCAGCCCGAGCTCAACTCGGGGGTGGGTGCACGAGCAGTACTTC
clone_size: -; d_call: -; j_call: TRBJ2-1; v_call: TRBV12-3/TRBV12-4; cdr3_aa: CASSLDGRNYNEQFF; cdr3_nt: TGTGCCAGCAGTTTAGACGGCAGAAACTACAATGAGCAGTTCTTC
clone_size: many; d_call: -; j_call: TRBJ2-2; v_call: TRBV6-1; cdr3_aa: CASSEVRGRSGELFF; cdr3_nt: TGTGCCAGCAGTGAAGTGCGAGGACGGTCCGGGGAGCTGTTTTTT
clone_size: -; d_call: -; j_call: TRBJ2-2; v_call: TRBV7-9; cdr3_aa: CASILSAGTGELFF; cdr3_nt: TGTGCAAGCATCTTATCAGCAGGCACCGGGGAGCTGTTTTTT
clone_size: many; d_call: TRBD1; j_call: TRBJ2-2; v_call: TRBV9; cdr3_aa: CASSGSGTGVNTGELFF; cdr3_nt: TGTGCCAGCAGCGGCTCCGGGACAGGGGTTAACACCGGGGAGCTGTTTTTT
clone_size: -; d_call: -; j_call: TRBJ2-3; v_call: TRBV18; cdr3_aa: CASSPASDTDTQYF; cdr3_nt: TGTGCCAGCTCACCCGCTAGCGACACAGATACGCAGTATTTT
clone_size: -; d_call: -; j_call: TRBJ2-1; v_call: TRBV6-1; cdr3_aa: CASSTSCGGEQFF; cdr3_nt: TGTGCCAGCAGCACGTCGTGTGGGGGTGAGCAGTTCTTC
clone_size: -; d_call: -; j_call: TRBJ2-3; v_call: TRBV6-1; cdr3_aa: CARGRPDPQYF; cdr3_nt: TGTGCCAGAGGGAGACCAGATCCGCAGTATTTT